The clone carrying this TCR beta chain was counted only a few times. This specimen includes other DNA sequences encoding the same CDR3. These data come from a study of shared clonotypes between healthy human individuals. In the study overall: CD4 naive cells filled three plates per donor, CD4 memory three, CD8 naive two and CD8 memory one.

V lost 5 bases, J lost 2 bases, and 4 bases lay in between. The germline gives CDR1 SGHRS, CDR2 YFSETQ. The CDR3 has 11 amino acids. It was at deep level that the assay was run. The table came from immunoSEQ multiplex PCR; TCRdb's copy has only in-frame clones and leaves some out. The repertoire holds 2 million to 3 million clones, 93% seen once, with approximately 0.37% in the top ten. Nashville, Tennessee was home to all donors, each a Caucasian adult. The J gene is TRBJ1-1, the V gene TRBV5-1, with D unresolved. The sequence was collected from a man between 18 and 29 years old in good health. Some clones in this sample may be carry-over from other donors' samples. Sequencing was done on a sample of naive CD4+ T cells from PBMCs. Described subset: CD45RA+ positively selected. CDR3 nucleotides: TGCGCCAGCAGTCGAAACACTGAAGCTTTCTTT. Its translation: CASSRNTEAFF.